Below, one T cell receptor beta chain is given with its context. No cognate antigen has been identified for it. No quality values exist for individual bases; no much larger clone is one base distant. CDR3 length: 17 amino acids, cysteine to phenylalanine. Of all the DNA, just the CDR3 is kept, 51 bases in frame from base 1. Per the germline V gene (reference sequence), GTSNPN is the CDR1 and SVGIG is the CDR2. Relative to germline, V is missing 3 bases and J is missing 0 bases, with 6 bases of the junction outside any gene match. The record originates from a study of blood T cell repertoires in COVID-19 (dated by TCRdb to 2020 to 2022). Study-level background: Samples covering the acute and convalescent phases of COVID-19 were provided by collaborators in the United States, Italy and Spain. The prospective study material was composed of cDNA or gDNA derived from T cells, B-cell-depleted T cells, or PBMCs. Deeply sampled blood TCRbeta repertoires from subjects exposed to, actively infected with, or recovered from COVID-19 were included in the dataset. The repertoires were released in a freely available public database intended as a resource for research on the immune response to SARS-CoV-2. The samples were drawn from the first 160 participants of the ongoing ImmuneRACE study and from 1,254 subjects provided by 6 global collaborators. Nearly every sample came with metadata listing a de-identified subject ID, COVID-19 status, age in years and sex. Where HLA class I and class II types were available, the types were taken from metadata supplied by the sample provider, not from assay-based typing.

Samples from volunteer blood donors who had recovered from COVID-19 were contributed by a second Seattle source. Each collaborating institution followed its own protocols to collect whole blood in K2EDTA tubes. For TCRbeta analysis, collaborator samples were shipped as frozen whole blood, as isolated PBMCs, or as DNA extracted from either sample type. TCRbeta CDR3 regions were amplified from genomic DNA by means of the immunoSEQ Assay, a bias-controlled multiplex PCR. The published analysis was carried out like this. The number of nucleated cells in each sample was estimated from the amplification of reference gene primers within the assay. To quantify the absolute abundance of each unique TCRbeta CDR3 rearrangement, sequence reads were collapsed and filtered. For each sample, productive Simpson clonality was calculated as the square root of Simpson's diversity index across productive rearrangements. TCRdb took this table from immuneACCESS and kept in-frame rearrangements with V and J called. Such tables lack part of the clones; where checked against another copy, unresolved V genes explain under half of the gap, and the rest is unexplained. Clone size and V and J calls were adopted from that table, with D and trimming inferred from the DNA. Within this sample are 110,000 to 150,000 clones, with 80% of them counted one time only. Together, the top ten hold roughly 3.6% of the sample.

Overall results and qualifications from the work: Clinical and demographic metadata were provided uncurated, with the amount varying by source and participant.

This sequence uses TRBV30 and TRBJ1-4, and TRBD1 matches 11 of the central bases. Sequencing was carried out using peripheral blood. This TCR derives from a man aged 65-85 years who had recovered from COVID-19. CDR3 sequence: CAWSLDRGLSTNEKLFF. The DNA reads as follows: TGTGCCTGGAGCCTGGACAGGGGGCTTTCAACTAATGAAAAACTGTTTTTT.